Listed below are T cell receptor beta chains from one sample, sequenced in a study of beta chain features in type 1 diabetes. Profiled with immunoSEQ multiplex PCR; TCRdb holds only in-frame clones, not every one. This sample yields 810,000 or so clones, of which under 20% are seen a single time; around 0.02% belongs to the top ten. The material sequenced was naive CD4+ T cells from blood. These receptors all stem from a woman aged 18-29 years in good health. The CDR3 runs from the conserved cysteine through the conserved F or W. A D gene is named only where the DNA matches it firmly. Some rows have no size entry. The others give once, few or many, or a class for an expanded clone.

j_call,v_call,d_call,clone_size,cdr3_aa,cdr3_nt
TRBJ2-1,TRBV18,-,-,CASSPAGYNEQFF,TGTGCCAGCTCACCGGCCGGGTACAATGAGCAGTTCTTC
TRBJ2-1,TRBV28,TRBD2,-,CASSSRFGLAVDHNEQFF,TGTGCCAGCAGTTCGCGTTTCGGACTAGCGGTCGATCACAATGAGCAGTTCTTC
TRBJ2-7,TRBV14,-,-,CASSHLLGGPGEQYF,TGTGCCAGCAGCCACCTACTGGGGGGTCCAGGCGAGCAGTACTTC
TRBJ2-1,TRBV5-1,TRBD2,-,CASSQTTSGSVDEQFF,TGCGCCAGCAGCCAGACGACTAGCGGGAGTGTCGATGAGCAGTTCTTC
TRBJ2-7,TRBV10-3,-,-,CAISESTSHEQYF,TGTGCCATCAGTGAATCGACCTCCCACGAGCAGTACTTC
TRBJ1-1,TRBV15,-,-,CATSSYSEAFF,TGTGCCACCAGCAGTTACAGTGAAGCTTTCTTT
TRBJ2-7,TRBV9,-,few,CASSESWGARDEQYF,TGTGCCAGCAGCGAGAGTTGGGGGGCGCGGGACGAGCAGTACTTC
TRBJ1-1,TRBV20-1,-,-,CSVNAREAFF,TGCAGTGTAAACGCCCGGGAAGCTTTCTTT
TRBJ2-5,TRBV7-2,-,few,CASSLVVLETQYF,TGTGCCAGCAGCTTAGTAGTTTTAGAGACCCAGTACTTC
TRBJ2-1,TRBV20-1,-,-,CSGTQRDEQFF,TGCAGTGGGACCCAACGCGATGAGCAGTTCTTC
TRBJ2-5,TRBV5-1,-,-,CASSFYHERTQYF,TGCGCCAGCAGCTTTTACCACGAAAGAACCCAGTACTTC
TRBJ2-7,TRBV4-3,TRBD1,few,CASSQQTGDSYEQYF,TGCGCCAGCAGCCAGCAGACAGGGGACTCCTACGAGCAGTACTTC
TRBJ2-7,TRBV27,-,-,CASSLRLAFDEQYF,TGTGCCAGCAGTTTACGGCTAGCGTTCGACGAGCAGTACTTC
TRBJ2-7,TRBV7-2,TRBD2,-,CASSPWTSGAYEQYF,TGTGCCAGCAGCCCCTGGACTAGCGGGGCCTACGAGCAGTACTTC
TRBJ2-1,TRBV28,-,few,CASSLLFGTGEQFF,TGTGCCAGCAGTTTATTATTTGGGACCGGTGAGCAGTTCTTC
TRBJ2-7,TRBV27,-,-,CASSFHLARLYF,TGTGCCAGCAGTTTTCACTTGGCTAGGCTGTACTTC
TRBJ2-5,TRBV27,TRBD2,-,CASSLVIAGMETQYF,TGTGCCAGCAGTTTGGTAATAGCGGGAATGGAGACCCAGTACTTC
TRBJ2-1,TRBV28,TRBD2,-,CASSNFGTSGKTVHNEQFF,TGTGCCAGCAGTAACTTTGGGACTAGCGGGAAGACAGTCCACAATGAGCAGTTCTTC
TRBJ1-1,TRBV6-1,-,-,CASSSGDSVNTEAFF,TGTGCCAGCAGTTCAGGCGATTCGGTGAACACTGAAGCTTTCTTT
TRBJ2-6,TRBV19,-,-,CASSIAGPRQVSGANVLTF,TGTGCCAGTAGTATAGCCGGCCCCCGACAGGTCTCTGGGGCCAACGTCCTGACTTTC
TRBJ2-2,TRBV10-3,TRBD2,-,CAISESPGLALAGELFF,TGTGCCATCAGTGAGTCACCCGGACTAGCACTCGCCGGGGAGCTGTTTTTT
TRBJ2-1,TRBV5-5,-,-,CASSFAGLNEQFF,TGTGCCAGCAGCTTTGCGGGATTGAATGAGCAGTTCTTC
TRBJ2-3,TRBV5-6,TRBD1,-,CASRYKDRLTDTQYF,TGTGCCAGCAGATATAAGGACAGGCTCACAGATACGCAGTATTTT
TRBJ2-3,TRBV7-2,-,few,CASSLGRLTDTQYF,TGTGCCAGCAGCTTGGGACGTTTGACAGATACGCAGTATTTT
TRBJ2-7,TRBV28,TRBD1,few,CASSLLRIYPDRGHEQYF,TGTGCCAGCAGTTTACTTCGAATTTACCCAGACAGGGGCCACGAGCAGTACTTC
TRBJ2-7,TRBV6-5,-,few,CASSYSDTYEQYF,TGTGCCAGCAGTTACTCGGACACCTACGAGCAGTACTTC
TRBJ2-7,TRBV5-1,-,-,CASSPGSTATPYEQYF,TGCGCCAGCAGCCCGGGGTCTACAGCAACCCCCTACGAGCAGTACTTC
TRBJ2-3,TRBV7-9,-,-,CASSKTETADTQYF,TGTGCCAGCAGCAAGACTGAGACCGCAGATACGCAGTATTTT
TRBJ2-3,TRBV10-3,-,-,CAISGTSTDTQYF,TGTGCCATCAGTGGGACTAGCACAGATACGCAGTATTTT
TRBJ1-5,TRBV7-3,-,few,CASSLGPNQPQHF,TGTGCCAGCAGCTTAGGGCCCAATCAGCCCCAGCATTTT
TRBJ2-5,TRBV25-1,-,-,CASSAPQGRETQYF,TGTGCCAGCTCAGCTCCACAGGGTCGGGAGACCCAGTACTTC
TRBJ2-1,TRBV29-1,TRBD1,-,CSVEGQGTSYNEQFF,TGCAGCGTTGAGGGACAGGGGACTTCCTACAATGAGCAGTTCTTC
TRBJ2-5,TRBV29-1,-,few,CSDLSEYQETQYF,TGCAGCGACCTTAGCGAGTACCAAGAGACCCAGTACTTC
TRBJ2-7,TRBV11-2,TRBD2,-,CASSSTSGAPYEQYF,TGTGCCAGCAGTTCAACTAGCGGAGCTCCCTACGAGCAGTACTTC
TRBJ1-2,TRBV29-1,TRBD1,-,CSVARSTGGRANYGYTF,TGCAGCGTTGCACGGTCGACAGGGGGCAGGGCTAACTATGGCTACACCTTC
TRBJ1-5,TRBV29-1,-,few,CSGGAEGQPQHF,TGCAGCGGTGGGGCTGAGGGCCAGCCCCAGCATTTT
TRBJ2-1,TRBV6-6,TRBD2,few,CASSYSFEREYNEQFF,TGTGCCAGCAGTTACTCGTTCGAGCGGGAGTACAATGAGCAGTTCTTC
TRBJ2-1,TRBV10-3,-,few,CAISESDSNEQFF,TGTGCCATCAGTGAGTCGGACTCAAATGAGCAGTTCTTC
TRBJ2-7,TRBV2,TRBD2,-,CASSTSGRTDEQYF,TGTGCCAGCAGTACTAGCGGGAGAACAGATGAGCAGTACTTC
TRBJ2-7,TRBV5-4,-,-,CASSLAGNEQYF,TGTGCCAGCAGCTTGGCCGGGAACGAGCAGTACTTC
TRBJ2-7,TRBV18,TRBD1,-,CASSPFDIGDSSYEQYF,TGTGCCAGCTCACCATTCGATATCGGGGACAGCTCCTACGAGCAGTACTTC
TRBJ2-7,TRBV7-2,TRBD2,-,CASSLGSGADYEQYF,TGTGCCAGCAGCTTAGGAAGCGGGGCGGACTACGAGCAGTACTTC
TRBJ2-3,TRBV29-1,TRBD1,few,CSVTGTGADTQYF,TGCAGCGTGACCGGGACAGGGGCAGATACGCAGTATTTT
TRBJ1-5,TRBV5-1,-,-,CASRDDSNQPQHF,TGCGCCAGCAGAGACGATAGCAATCAGCCCCAGCATTTT
TRBJ2-7,TRBV29-1,TRBD2,-,CSVTSGRAEQYF,TGCAGCGTAACTAGCGGGAGAGCCGAGCAGTACTTC
TRBJ2-7,TRBV6-6,TRBD2,few,CASSYGLAGSGYEQYF,TGTGCCAGCAGTTACGGGTTAGCGGGATCCGGCTACGAGCAGTACTTC
TRBJ2-3,TRBV7-2,TRBD1,few,CASSLAQGGGLTDTQYF,TGTGCCAGCAGCTTAGCGCAAGGGGGCGGGCTCACAGATACGCAGTATTTT
TRBJ2-6,TRBV2,TRBD2,-,CASSERREGLAGANVLTF,TGTGCCAGCAGTGAGAGGAGGGAGGGCCTGGCCGGGGCCAACGTCCTGACTTTC
TRBJ2-7,TRBV7-2,TRBD1,-,CASSLDRGWYEQYF,TGTGCCAGCAGCTTAGACAGGGGATGGTACGAGCAGTACTTC
TRBJ2-4,TRBV5-1,TRBD1,-,CASSPGTGEGNIQYF,TGCGCCAGCAGCCCTGGGACAGGGGAAGGGAACATTCAGTACTTC
TRBJ2-3,TRBV5-1,TRBD2,few,CASSLTSAIGDTQYF,TGCGCCAGCAGCTTGACTAGCGCCATCGGAGATACGCAGTATTTT
TRBJ2-7,TRBV15,-,-,CATSRGSGSMYEQYF,TGTGCCACCAGTCGTGGTTCTGGGAGCATGTACGAGCAGTACTTC
TRBJ1-1,TRBV9,TRBD1,few,CASSPPRTGEGANTEAFF,TGTGCCAGCAGCCCCCCCCGGACAGGGGAAGGGGCGAACACTGAAGCTTTCTTT
TRBJ2-5,TRBV9,TRBD2,-,CASGAGSGTNWGETQYF,TGTGCCAGCGGTGCGGGGAGCGGGACGAACTGGGGAGAGACCCAGTACTTC
TRBJ2-1,TRBV7-3,-,few,CASSPGGSYNEQFF,TGTGCCAGCAGCCCCGGAGGCTCCTACAATGAGCAGTTCTTC
TRBJ2-2,TRBV11-2,-,-,CASSWGTFPNTGELFF,TGTGCCAGCAGCTGGGGGACCTTCCCTAACACCGGGGAGCTGTTTTTT
TRBJ2-2,TRBV9,-,few,CASSVAHNTGELFF,TGTGCCAGCAGCGTAGCACACAACACCGGGGAGCTGTTTTTT
TRBJ2-7,TRBV5-1,TRBD2,few,CASSLLAGEGEQYF,TGCGCCAGCAGCTTATTAGCGGGAGAGGGCGAGCAGTACTTC
TRBJ2-1,TRBV4-3,TRBD1,-,CASSQRPTGGIDNEQFF,TGCGCCAGCAGCCAACGCCCGACAGGGGGCATCGACAATGAGCAGTTCTTC
TRBJ2-4,TRBV19,TRBD2,few,CASRNLAGVKNIQYF,TGTGCCAGTAGGAACCTTGCGGGAGTCAAAAACATTCAGTACTTC